Included here is one T cell receptor beta chain sequence, with context. Its matching antigen is unknown. Making use of molecular barcodes, quantitative 5'-RACE generated TCR beta libraries. TCRdb itself ran the 5' RACE reads through MiXCR, one entry per CDR3 protein. The repertoire has some 87,000 distinct CDR3 sequences, 8.5% to 9% of them found once; the top ten carry approximately 4.8%. This specimen belongs to a study of CD8 T cells in ankylosing spondylitis. Overall study findings and caveats: The clones that were linked to disease were reported to be significantly enriched in matched synovial fluid samples from ankylosing spondylitis patients. Prior work had noted some motif variants in reactive arthritis blood and synovial fluid. One TCR beta motif, made up of roughly 8 highly homologous variants, appeared characteristic of ankylosing spondylitis blood.

This CDR3 has 17 amino acids. Germline assignment: CDR1 KGHDR and CDR2 SFDVKD. Losses at the gene ends were 4 bases for V and 0 bases for J; bases not matched to a gene: 7. This TCR was sampled from a male donor with ankylosing spondylitis or in good health (not recorded which). The material sequenced was blood, either unsorted or a sorted T cell fraction (not recorded which). This chain connects TRBV24-1 to TRBJ2-3, with TRBD2 matching 9 bases. CDR3: CATSDSSGGSSTDTQYF. CDR3 nucleotide sequence: TGTGCCACCAGTGACTCGAGCGGGGGGTCTAGCACAGATACGCAGTATTTT.